Detailed here is one T cell receptor (beta chain). Antigen specificity is unknown. TCRdb recomputed calls from the 5' RACE reads with MiXCR, one row per CDR3 protein. The sample has roughly 200,000 distinct CDR3 sequences, 16% seen once. The data originate from a study of T-cell memory formation after mild COVID-19. Study-level results: Several responding clones turned up in pre-infection memory, indicating that cross-reactive memory may have taken part.

This receptor was obtained from an adult woman who had mild COVID-19 (a few samples of this study predate the infection). Cell type and time point are not known. The sequencing sample was made of PBMCs or a T cell subset sorted from them (not recorded which).

Here the CDR3 DNA reads TGTGCCAGCAGCTTACTATCTGAAGCTTTCTTT. Translated, it gives CASSLLSEAFF. The chain couples TRBV13 to TRBJ1-1, with D hard to call. Per the germline V gene, CDR1 is PRHDT and CDR2 is FYEKMQ (reference sequence). This CDR3 contains 11 residues. Trimming took off 2 bases at V and 6 bases at J, with 4 bases between the two ends. The variable domain in full, with the rest retrieved from reference TRBV13 and TRBJ1-1, is AAGVIQSPRHLIKEKRETATLKCYPIPRHDTVYWYQQGPGQDPQFLISFYEKMQSDKGSIPDRFSAQQFSDYHSELNMSSLELGDSALYFCASSLLSEAFFGQGTRLTVV.